The 9 T cell receptor beta chains below come from one sample, sequenced in a study of blood T cell repertoires in COVID-19. Using immunoSEQ multiplex PCR, the repertoire was profiled, and TCRdb retains in-frame clones only, with some absent. The repertoire holds hundreds of thousands of clones, with roughly nine tenths as singletons. The sequenced sample was peripheral blood. Source of these receptors: a woman aged 45 to 65 with COVID-19, enrolled during active disease.

This chain connects TRBV6-1 to TRBJ1-1; 8 bases match TRBD1. Germline V gene data show CDR1 as MNHNS and CDR2 as SASEGT. The CDR3 consists of 13 residues. J was trimmed by 7 bases and V by 3 bases; bases with no gene match: 4. The CDR3 loop is CASSDRGLSEAFF. CDR3 bases: TGTGCCAGCAGTGACAGGGGGCTTAGTGAAGCTTTCTTT.

Comments on this clone: One end of the junction does not line up with germline, which may come from a read error. The V and J genes are TRBV18 and TRBJ2-5, with D tentatively TRBD2 (7 bases). There are 14 residues in the CDR3. The germline CDR1 and CDR2 sequences are KGHSH and LQKENI. CDR3 residues: CASSPPMGGRIGHF. The CDR3 DNA reads as TGTGCCAGCTCACCTCCGATGGGGGGGCGGATTGGACACTTC.

This chain connects TRBV27 to TRBJ2-1, with 9 bases matching TRBD2. CDR3 length equals 15 residues. V was clipped by 4 bases and J by 7 bases; unmatched bases: 8. Germline-derived CDR1 and CDR2 are MNHEY and SMNVEV (reference sequence). The CDR3: CASSYRGGAGNEQFF. CDR3 sequence (DNA): TGTGCCAGCAGTTACCGCGGGGGGGCCGGGAATGAGCAGTTCTTC.

The sample holds one count of this clone. The V and J genes are TRBV5-4 and TRBJ1-2; the D gene is possibly TRBD1 (5 bases). V was shortened by 4 bases and J by 6 bases, with 22 bases between the two germline ends. This CDR3 contains 16 residues. Germline CDR1 SGHNT, CDR2 YYREEE (reference sequence). CDR3 in DNA: TGTGCCAGCAGCCGTGCAGGGTCCCCATTTGGGAATGGCTACACCTTC. Amino acids: CASSRAGSPFGNGYTF.

The rearrangement links TRBV30 to TRBJ1-5; TRBD1 agrees at 7 bases. The germline V gene encodes CDR1 GTSNPN and CDR2 SVGIG (reference sequence). This CDR3 contains 13 residues. After removal of 8 bases from V and 5 bases from J, the junction contained 9 bases not matched to a gene. This chain's CDR3 is CARSTGADQPQHF. The CDR3 DNA reads TGTGCCCGCTCAACAGGGGCGGATCAGCCCCAGCATTTT.

This chain joins TRBV7-9 and TRBJ1-6; the D is unclear. The ends were cut back, 4 bases at V and 10 bases at J, with 14 bases in the middle. The CDR3 runs 14 residues. Per germline, CDR1 SEHNR and CDR2 FQNEAQ (reference sequence). CDR3 protein: CASSSVVIQSPLHF. The DNA for the CDR3 is TGTGCCAGCAGCTCAGTGGTGATACAGTCACCCCTCCACTTT.

The genes are TRBV3-1 (or the pseudogene TRBV3-2) and TRBJ2-3, with TRBD1 matching over 9 bases. The ends lost 4 bases at V and 5 bases at J; junction bases unmatched: 4. The CDR3 contains 14 residues. Germline CDR1 is LGHDT and CDR2 is YNNKEL (reference sequence). The DNA for the CDR3 is TGTGCCAGCAGCCTCCGACAGGGGGTAGATACGCAGTATTTT. Its protein is CASSLRQGVDTQYF.

The rearrangement joins TRBV7-9 to TRBJ2-1; D is perhaps TRBD2 (5 bases). Germline lookup yields CDR1 SEHNR and CDR2 FQNEAQ (reference sequence). V lost 0 bases, J lost 10 bases, and 13 bases lay in between. The length of the CDR3 is 14 residues. The CDR3 is CASSLAQGRWEQFF. The CDR3 region has the DNA TGTGCCAGCAGCTTAGCCCAAGGGAGATGGGAGCAGTTCTTC. Drawing the rest from reference TRBV7-9 and TRBJ2-1, the complete variable domain is DTGVSQNPRHKITKRGQNVTFRCDPISEHNRLYWYRQTLGQGPEFLTYFQNEAQLEKSRLLSDRFSAERPKGSFSTLEIQRTEQGDSAMYLCASSLAQGRWEQFFGPGTRLTVL.

The rearrangement joins TRBV6-6 to TRBJ1-1; D ambiguous. The CDR3 loop spans 14 amino acids. V was pared by 0 bases and J by 1 base, with 6 bases between. CDR1 and CDR2 (germline): MNHNY, SVGAGI (reference sequence). This CDR3 is CASSYSSQNTEAFF. The CDR3 DNA follows: TGTGCCAGCAGTTACTCGAGCCAGAACACTGAAGCTTTCTTT.